This TCR beta chain was profiled in a study of CD4+ T cells in melanoma. Study-wide points: A reported correlation linked neoantigen-specific CD4+ T cells to CD8+, macrophage and B cell function. Diverse differentiation states were reported for melanoma neoantigen-specific CD4+ T cells.

Using immunoSEQ multiplex PCR, the repertoire was profiled, and TCRdb retains in-frame clones only, with some absent. The sample lists some 150,000 clones, 92% seen once, with more than 1.5% in the top ten. Between the trimmed V and J ends, which lost 1 base and 4 bases, there was a span of 16 bases. Germline V gene lookup returns CDR1 KGHSY and CDR2 FQNENV. The CDR3 loop spans 17 amino acids. Remarks on this clone: The target antigen is unknown.

The V gene is TRBV16, the J gene TRBJ2-2, with D possibly TRBD1 on 5 matching bases. The sequence came from a human donor with melanoma. CDR3 bases: TGTGCCAGCAGCCAATACGGTGACAGCAGCTTCACCGGGGAGCTGTTTTTT. This translates into CASSQYGDSSFTGELFF.